Below, 5 T cell receptor beta chains from the same sample are listed, as sequenced in a study of CDR3 diversity in severe acne. TCRdb used MiXCR to reprocess the PCR reads, holding one entry per CDR3 protein. The sample contains 65,000 to 95,000 distinct CDR3 sequences, about 54% of which appear only once. The sequencing sample was made of blood. These receptor sequences come from a male donor in good health, without acne.

The sample holds a few counts of this clonotype. In nucleotides, the CDR3 is TGCAGCGTCCAGGGTGCAACTAATGAAAAACTGTTTTTT. It translates to CSVQGATNEKLFF. The chain employs TRBV29-1 and TRBJ1-4; a weak D match, TRBD1 (5 bases). Germline CDR1 is SQVTM and CDR2 is ANQGSEA. The V and J ends lost 6 bases and 0 bases respectively, with 8 bases between them. The CDR3 is 13 amino acids.

Ten or more counts support this clonotype. The gene calls are TRBV5-1 and TRBJ2-2, with D possibly matching TRBD1 (5 bases). The CDR3 has 15 residues. Trimming removed 2 bases from V and 1 base from J, with 9 bases in between. CDR1 is SGHRS and CDR2 is YFSETQ in the germline V gene. The CDR3 nucleotides are TGCGCCAGCAGCTTACAGGCTATGAACACCGGGGAGCTGTTTTTT. As protein: CASSLQAMNTGELFF.

The chain combines TRBV6-5 with TRBJ1-1; TRBD1 might be the D (5 bases). The CDR3 is 13 residues long. Per the germline V gene, CDR1 is MNHEY and CDR2 is SVGAGI. With 6 bases removed from V and 4 bases from J, the gap between germline ends came to 12 bases. For the CDR3, the DNA is TGTGCCAGCAGAGGAGGGGTGGGCACTGAAGCTTTCTTT. This gives the protein CASRGGVGTEAFF.

The chain employs TRBV15 and TRBJ2-2; D is unclear. This CDR3 is built from 12 residues. Germline-derived CDR1 and CDR2 are LNHNV and YYDKDF (reference sequence). Trimming removed 6 bases from V and 3 bases from J, with 5 bases in between. The CDR3 spells CATRQDTGELFF. The DNA for the CDR3 is TGTGCCACCAGGCAGGACACCGGGGAGCTGTTTTTT.

This clonotype was observed once. The chain has TRBV7-6 and TRBJ2-5; 10 bases map to TRBD2. The CDR3 is made up of 15 amino acids. V shed 5 bases and J 5 bases; nucleotides not matched to a gene: 8. Germline V gene lookup returns CDR1 SGHVS and CDR2 FNYEAQ. DNA for the CDR3: TGTGCCAGCAGCCCTATTAGCGGGAGGACGGAGACCCAGTACTTC. Its protein product is CASSPISGRTETQYF.